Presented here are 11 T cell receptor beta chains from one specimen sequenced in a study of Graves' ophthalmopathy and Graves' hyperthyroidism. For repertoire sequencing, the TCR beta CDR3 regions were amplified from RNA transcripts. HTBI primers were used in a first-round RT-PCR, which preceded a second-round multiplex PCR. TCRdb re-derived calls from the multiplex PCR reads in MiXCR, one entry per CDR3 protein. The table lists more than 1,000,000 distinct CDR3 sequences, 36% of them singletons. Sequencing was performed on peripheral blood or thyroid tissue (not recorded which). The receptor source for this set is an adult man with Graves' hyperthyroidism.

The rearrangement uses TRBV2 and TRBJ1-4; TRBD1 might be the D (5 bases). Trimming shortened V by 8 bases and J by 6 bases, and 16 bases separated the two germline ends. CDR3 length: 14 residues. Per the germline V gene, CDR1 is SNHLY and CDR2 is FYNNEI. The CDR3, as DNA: TGTGCCAGCCTCAACCAGGAGGGGCATGAAAAACTGTTTTTT. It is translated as CASLNQEGHEKLFF.

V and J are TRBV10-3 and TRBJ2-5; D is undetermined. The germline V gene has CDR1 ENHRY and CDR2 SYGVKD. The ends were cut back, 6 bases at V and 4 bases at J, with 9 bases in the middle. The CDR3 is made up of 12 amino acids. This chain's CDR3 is CAISPARETQYF. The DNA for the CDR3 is TGTGCCATCAGCCCAGCGAGAGAGACCCAGTACTTC.

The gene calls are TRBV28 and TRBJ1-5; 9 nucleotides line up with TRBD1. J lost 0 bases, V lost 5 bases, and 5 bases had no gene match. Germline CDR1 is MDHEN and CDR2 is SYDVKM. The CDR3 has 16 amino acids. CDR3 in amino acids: CASSVQGALSNQPQHF. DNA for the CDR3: TGTGCCAGCAGTGTACAGGGGGCCCTTAGCAATCAGCCCCAGCATTTT. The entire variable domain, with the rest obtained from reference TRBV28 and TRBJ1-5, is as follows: DVKVTQSSRYLVKRTGEKVFLECVQDMDHENMFWYRQDPGLGLRLIYFSYDVKMKEKGDIPEGYSVSREKKERFSLILESASTNQTSMYLCASSVQGALSNQPQHFGDGTRLSIL.

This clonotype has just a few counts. The CDR3 region is CASSQAWGKNYGYTF. The CDR3, as DNA: TGTGCCAGCAGCCAAGCATGGGGGAAGAACTATGGCTACACCTTC. The chain recombines TRBV14 with TRBJ1-2; D is possibly TRBD1 (5 bases). Germline-derived CDR1 and CDR2 are SGHDN and FVKESK. This CDR3 region has 15 residues. V was shortened by 1 base and J by 2 bases, with 11 bases between the two germline ends.

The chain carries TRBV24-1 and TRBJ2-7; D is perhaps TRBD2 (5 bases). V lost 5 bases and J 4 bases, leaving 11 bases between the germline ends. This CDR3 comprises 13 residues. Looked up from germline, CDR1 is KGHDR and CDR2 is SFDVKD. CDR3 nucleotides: TGTGCCACCAGTGGTTCCCGGGGATACGAGCAGTACTTC. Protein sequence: CATSGSRGYEQYF.

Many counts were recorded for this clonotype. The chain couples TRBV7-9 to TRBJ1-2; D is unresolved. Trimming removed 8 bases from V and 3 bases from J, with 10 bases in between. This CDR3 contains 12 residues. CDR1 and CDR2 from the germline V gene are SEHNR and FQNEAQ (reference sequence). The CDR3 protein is CASVLGHYGYTF. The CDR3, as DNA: TGTGCCAGCGTCCTGGGTCACTATGGCTACACCTTC.

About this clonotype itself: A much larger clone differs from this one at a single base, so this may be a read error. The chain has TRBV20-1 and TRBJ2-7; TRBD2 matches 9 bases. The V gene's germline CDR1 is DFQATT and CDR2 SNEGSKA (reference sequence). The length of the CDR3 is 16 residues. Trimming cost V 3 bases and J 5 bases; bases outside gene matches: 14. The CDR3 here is CSARAGTSRSLDEQYF. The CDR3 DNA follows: TGCAGTGCTAGGGCGGGGACTAGCAGGAGTCTGGACGAGCAGTACTTC.

CDR3 nucleotide sequence: TGTGCCAGCAGCAATACTCGGACAGGTTCCAAGGACCAGCCCCAGCATTTT. Translated, it gives CASSNTRTGSKDQPQHF. The rearrangement joins TRBV28 to TRBJ1-5; TRBD1 agrees at 7 bases. The CDR3 is made up of 17 amino acids. Losses at the gene ends were 6 bases for V and 7 bases for J; bases not matched to a gene: 18. The germline CDR1 and CDR2 sequences are MDHEN and SYDVKM.

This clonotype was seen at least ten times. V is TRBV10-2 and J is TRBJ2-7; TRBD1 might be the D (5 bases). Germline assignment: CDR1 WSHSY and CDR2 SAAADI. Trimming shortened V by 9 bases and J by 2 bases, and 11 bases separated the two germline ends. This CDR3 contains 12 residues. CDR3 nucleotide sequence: TGCGCCAGTGCGCAGGGAACCTACGAGCAGTACTTC. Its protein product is CASAQGTYEQYF.

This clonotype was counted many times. The DNA of the CDR3 is TGTGCCAGCAGCTTGGAGGGAATGAGGTACGAGCAGTACTTC. It specifies CASSLEGMRYEQYF. V is TRBV5-4 and J is TRBJ2-7, with unresolved D. CDR3 length: 14 amino acids. CDR1 and CDR2 from the germline V gene are SGHNT and YYREEE (reference sequence). V was trimmed by 0 bases and J by 4 bases, leaving 11 bases between them.

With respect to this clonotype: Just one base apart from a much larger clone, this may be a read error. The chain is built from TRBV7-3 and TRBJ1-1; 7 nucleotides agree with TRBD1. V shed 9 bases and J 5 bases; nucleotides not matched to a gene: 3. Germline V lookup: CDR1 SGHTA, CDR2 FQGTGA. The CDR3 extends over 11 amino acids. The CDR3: CASDRVTEAFF. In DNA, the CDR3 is TGTGCCAGTGACAGGGTAACTGAAGCTTTCTTT.